The clone carrying this T cell receptor beta chain was detected ten times or more. This sample was taken from a study of early T cells in non-severe SARS-CoV-2 infection. MiXCR was run by TCRdb on the 5' RACE reads, yielding one entry per CDR3 protein. Altogether fewer than 35,000 distinct CDR3 sequences are present, roughly 7% being singletons, with the ten largest covering 2.7%. The germline gives CDR1 MNHNY, CDR2 SVGAGI (reference sequence). V lost 0 bases to trimming and J lost 4 bases; unmatched junction nucleotides: 4. CDR3 length: 15 residues. The gene calls are TRBV6-6 and TRBJ1-2; 8 bases align to TRBD1. The sample taken for sequencing was whole blood. This receptor was obtained from an adult who was a healthcare worker with PCR-confirmed SARS-CoV-2 infection or an uninfected control (not recorded which). The CDR3 region is CASSYSATGAYGYTF. In nucleotides, the CDR3 is TGTGCCAGCAGTTACTCAGCGACAGGGGCCTATGGCTACACCTTC.